A single sample is the source of the 16 T cell receptor beta chains below, sequenced in a study of blood T cell repertoires in COVID-19. Sequencing used immunoSEQ multiplex PCR; TCRdb keeps in-frame clones, though not all of them. The sample includes roughly 56,000 clones, around 88% seen only once; the top ten take roughly 15%. Source material: peripheral blood. The source is a human donor in a cohort sampled during active COVID-19.

This sequence joins TRBV7-8 and TRBJ2-7; D is undetermined. Trimming pared 4 bases from V and 6 bases from J, leaving 16 bases between. Looked up from germline, CDR1 is SGHVS and CDR2 is FQNEAQ. There are 14 residues in the CDR3. DNA of the CDR3: TGTGCCAGCAGCTACATAGGAGCCCCCTCCGAGCAGTACTTC. The encoded protein is CASSYIGAPSEQYF.

This chain links TRBV10-2 with TRBJ1-5; no definite D call. Trimming pared 4 bases from V and 4 bases from J, leaving 5 bases between. The CDR3 sequence is 12 residues long. Per the germline V gene, CDR1 is WSHSY and CDR2 is SAAADI. CDR3 sequence reads: CASSGGNQPQHF. CDR3 nucleotides: TGCGCCAGCAGTGGAGGGAATCAGCCCCAGCATTTT.

The chain combines TRBV7-2 with TRBJ2-5; tentative D call: TRBD2 (6 bases). The CDR3 runs 13 residues. V was pared by 4 bases and J by 5 bases, with 11 bases between. Looked up from germline, CDR1 is SGHTA and CDR2 is FQGNSA. The CDR3 protein is CASSWGVQETQYF. DNA for the CDR3: TGTGCCAGCAGCTGGGGGGTTCAGGAGACCCAGTACTTC. The full variable domain, rest sourced from reference TRBV7-2 and TRBJ2-5, is GAGVSQSPSNKVTEKGKDVELRCDPISGHTALYWYRQSLGQGLEFLIYFQGNSAPDKSGLPSDRFSAERTGGSVSTLTIQRTQQEDSAVYLCASSWGVQETQYFGPGTRLLVL.

The CDR3 DNA follows: TGTGCCAGCAGCTCACCCCCCAGTGGGGGGAGAAACACCATATATTTT. Encoded protein: CASSSPPSGGRNTIYF. The chain recombines TRBV28 with TRBJ1-3; weak D call: TRBD1 (5 bases). This CDR3 has 16 residues. The V gene's germline CDR1 is MDHEN and CDR2 SYDVKM. Trimming pared 6 bases from V and 5 bases from J, leaving 20 bases between.

The rearrangement joins TRBV18 to TRBJ1-2; D is perhaps TRBD1 (6 bases). There are 15 residues in the CDR3. V lost 3 bases to trimming and J lost 4 bases, with 15 bases between them. Per germline, CDR1 KGHSH and CDR2 LQKENI. The CDR3 nucleotides read TGTGCCAGCTCACCGATAGGACAGTCGAGCTATGGCTACACCTTC. Residues: CASSPIGQSSYGYTF. Full variable domain (remainder filled in from reference TRBV18 and TRBJ1-2): NAGVMQNPRHLVRRRGQEARLRCSPMKGHSHVYWYRQLPEEGLKFMVYLQKENIIDESGMPKERFSAEFPKEGPSILRIQQVVRGDSAAYFCASSPIGQSSYGYTFGSGTRLTVV.

This clone was picked up a small number of times. The CDR3: CAWSVGTGIPYEQYF. The CDR3 DNA sequence: TGTGCCTGGAGTGTCGGGACAGGGATCCCCTACGAGCAGTACTTC. The chain joins TRBV30 to TRBJ2-7, with 9 bases matching TRBD1. Germline CDR1 and CDR2: GTSNPN and SVGIG (reference sequence). This CDR3 comprises 15 residues. Trimming took 0 bases from V and 2 from J; bases not matched to a gene: 5.

The chain uses TRBV4-2 and TRBJ2-2; a possible D gene is TRBD2 (6 bases). CDR1 is LGHNA, CDR2 YNFKEQ, per germline. V was pared by 2 bases and J by 5 bases, with 9 bases between. The CDR3 spans 14 residues. The CDR3 DNA reads as TGTGCCAGCAGCCAACGGGACTCGACCGGGGAGCTGTTTTTT. This gives the protein CASSQRDSTGELFF.

The rearrangement uses TRBV7-9 and TRBJ2-1, with 7 positions matching TRBD1. V lost 6 bases and J lost 7; bases outside the gene matches: 9. Germline assignment: CDR1 SEHNR and CDR2 FQNEAQ (reference sequence). The CDR3 has 14 amino acids. CDR3: CASRSGQTVNEQFF. CDR3 coding DNA: TGTGCCAGCAGGTCGGGACAGACTGTTAATGAGCAGTTCTTC.

The chain has TRBV5-1 and TRBJ2-5, with D possibly matching TRBD2 (6 bases). The CDR3 is 14 residues long. CDR1 and CDR2 (germline): SGHRS, YFSETQ. Trimming took off 0 bases at V and 5 bases at J, with 11 bases between the two ends. CDR3 protein: CASSLAGGLETQYF. Written as DNA, the CDR3 is TGCGCCAGCAGCTTGGCCGGAGGGCTGGAGACCCAGTACTTC.

The V gene is TRBV27, the J gene TRBJ2-7, with 12 bases aligning to TRBD2. Germline loops: CDR1 MNHEY, CDR2 SMNVEV (reference sequence). The junction had 16 bases not matched to a gene; V was cut back by 4 bases and J by 6 bases. The CDR3 contains 18 residues. The CDR3 sequence: CASSSRTWGLAGIAEQYF. The CDR3 DNA reads as TGTGCCAGCAGTTCGAGGACATGGGGACTAGCGGGCATTGCCGAGCAGTACTTC.

This chain uses TRBV5-1 with TRBJ1-1, with 9 bases fitting TRBD1. After removal of 0 bases from V and 5 bases from J, the junction contained 11 bases not matched to a gene. The CDR3 is made up of 17 amino acids. Germline V CDR1 and CDR2: SGHRS, YFSETQ. CDR3 DNA: TGCGCCAGCAGCTTGGCCCCGGGACAGGGAGGTGGTACTGAAGCTTTCTTT. It specifies CASSLAPGQGGGTEAFF.

V gene TRBV21-1 combines with J gene TRBJ1-3. TRBV21-1 is a known pseudogene. The CDR3 runs to 15 residues. CDR3 in DNA: TGTGCCAGCAGCAAAGCTCGGGGGAAGGGAAACACCATATATTTT. It translates to CASSKARGKGNTIYF.

The chain combines TRBV5-1 with TRBJ1-1; no clear D gene. This CDR3 contains 15 residues. Germline assignment: CDR1 SGHRS and CDR2 YFSETQ. V lost 0 bases and J 4 bases, leaving 13 bases between the germline ends. The CDR3 protein is CASSLDAEAGTEAFF. The CDR3 DNA is TGCGCCAGCAGCTTGGACGCGGAAGCGGGCACTGAAGCTTTCTTT.

The chain combines TRBV27 with TRBJ1-2, with D perhaps TRBD1 (5 bases). Germline CDR1 and CDR2: MNHEY and SMNVEV (reference sequence). This CDR3 is 15 amino acids long. V shed 5 bases and J shed 8 bases, with 21 bases lying between them. CDR3 in amino acids: CASSKRIRVDRGYTF. CDR3 nucleotides: TGTGCCAGCAGTAAAAGAATCAGGGTAGACCGCGGCTACACCTTC.

This clone was detected a few times. The chain employs TRBV28 and TRBJ2-5; D is perhaps TRBD1 (6 bases). CDR1 and CDR2 from the germline V gene are MDHEN and SYDVKM. The V and J ends lost 5 bases and 1 base respectively, with 11 bases between them. The CDR3 length is 14 residues. DNA for the CDR3: TGTGCCAGCAGTAAGGACAGACGCCAAGAGACCCAGTACTTC. Its protein is CASSKDRRQETQYF.

The chain has TRBV4-2 and TRBJ1-3; 8 bases fit TRBD1. The germline CDR1 and CDR2 sequences are LGHNA and YNFKEQ. There are 18 residues in the CDR3. V was clipped by 0 bases and J by 4 bases; unmatched bases: 11. The CDR3 sequence is CASSQEVGQGSGGNTIYF. In nucleotides, the CDR3 is TGTGCCAGCAGCCAAGAAGTCGGACAGGGTTCGGGGGGAAACACCATATATTTT.